These 26 T cell receptor beta chains originate from one sample sequenced in a study of cytomegalovirus exposure and HLA in healthy donors. In the PCR, 60 Vbeta and 13 Jbeta primers were used. Data came from immunoSEQ multiplex PCR; TCRdb stores just in-frame clones and leaves some out. The data contain around 50,000 clones, around 50% of them singletons. The source material was PBMCs. The receptors were gathered from a human donor in good health.

This chain uses TRBV27 with TRBJ2-1, with D perhaps TRBD2 (6 bases). V lost 4 bases, J lost 0 bases, and 10 bases lay in between. This CDR3 contains 15 residues. Germline loops: CDR1 MNHEY, CDR2 SMNVEV (reference sequence). The CDR3 is CASSSDGSSYNEQFF. The CDR3, as DNA: TGTGCCAGCAGTTCGGACGGGAGCTCCTACAATGAGCAGTTCTTC.

The gene calls are TRBV5-6 and TRBJ2-2, with 10 bases matching TRBD2. The V gene's germline CDR1 is SGHDT and CDR2 YYEEEE. The CDR3 is made up of 14 amino acids. V gave up 2 bases and J gave up 6 bases; unmatched junction bases: 1. The CDR3 region has the DNA TGTGCCAGCAGCTTAGCGGGGGGGCCCGGGGAGCTGTTTTTT. Its translation: CASSLAGGPGELFF.

A few counts support this clone. The chain employs TRBV28 and TRBJ2-1; perhaps TRBD1 as D (7 bases). CDR3 length equals 15 residues. Looked up from germline, CDR1 is MDHEN and CDR2 is SYDVKM. Trimming removed 6 bases at V and 8 bases at J, with 20 bases between. For the CDR3, the DNA is TGTGCCAGCAGCCCCCCGAACAGGGGAGGTTATGAGCAGTTCTTC. It codes for CASSPPNRGGYEQFF. The whole variable domain, remainder taken from reference TRBV28 and TRBJ2-1, is DVKVTQSSRYLVKRTGEKVFLECVQDMDHENMFWYRQDPGLGLRLIYFSYDVKMKEKGDIPEGYSVSREKKERFSLILESASTNQTSMYLCASSPPNRGGYEQFFGPGTRLTVL.

There are a few counts of this clone. The chain has TRBV30 and TRBJ1-2, with D perhaps TRBD1 (5 bases). V was shortened by 2 bases and J by 8 bases, with 6 bases between the two germline ends. Germline assignment: CDR1 GTSNPN and CDR2 SVGIG (reference sequence). This CDR3 has 10 residues. CDR3 nucleotide sequence: TGTGCCTGGAGTAGGACAGGCTACACCTTC. Its protein product is CAWSRTGYTF.

This chain uses TRBV5-4 with TRBJ1-2; 8 nucleotides agree with TRBD1. This CDR3 is 14 amino acids long. V lost 3 bases and J lost 5; bases outside the gene matches: 6. The germline gives CDR1 SGHNT, CDR2 YYREEE (reference sequence). The chain's CDR3 is CASSWTGLEYGYTF. The CDR3, as DNA: TGTGCCAGCAGCTGGACAGGGCTGGAATATGGCTACACCTTC.

The chain links TRBV5-1 to TRBJ2-3; maybe TRBD1 (5 bases). Trimming left V 4 bases short and J 3 bases short, with 18 bases between. There are 16 residues in the CDR3. Per germline, CDR1 SGHRS and CDR2 YFSETQ. CDR3 in DNA: TGCGCCAGCAGCGCGCAGGGTACGCGTGGGACAGATACGCAGTATTTT. This translates into CASSAQGTRGTDTQYF.

The chain combines TRBV30 with TRBJ2-2, with D unclear. The germline V gene has CDR1 GTSNPN and CDR2 SVGIG (reference sequence). The CDR3 totals 14 residues. V was clipped by 4 bases and J by 1 base, with 10 bases between them. The CDR3 sequence: CAWTRLGNTGELFF. In nucleotides, the CDR3 is TGTGCCTGGACCCGTCTAGGGAACACCGGGGAGCTGTTTTTT.

The chain recombines TRBV7-9 with TRBJ1-4; 8 bases align to TRBD1. The V gene end was trimmed by 5 bases and the J gene end by 4 bases; junction bases not matched to a gene: 3. The germline gives CDR1 SEHNR, CDR2 FQNEAQ (reference sequence). The CDR3 runs 14 residues. DNA of the CDR3: TGTGCCAGCAGCGTCGGACAGGGTAATGAAAAACTGTTTTTT. This gives the protein CASSVGQGNEKLFF.

Of note for this clone: Other DNA sequences from this sample encode an identical CDR3 as well. This sequence joins TRBV4-1 and TRBJ1-1; D is unresolved. The V gene's germline CDR1 is MGHRA and CDR2 YSYEKL. V gave up 0 bases and J gave up 1 base, with 6 bases separating them. The CDR3 runs to 14 residues. The CDR3 bases are TGCGCCAGCAGCCAAGATGCCGGGAACACTGAAGCTTTCTTT. As protein: CASSQDAGNTEAFF.

The chain recombines TRBV7-8 with TRBJ2-1, with a weak D call TRBD1 (6 bases). The germline V gene has CDR1 SGHVS and CDR2 FQNEAQ. Between the trimmed V and J ends, which lost 3 bases and 10 bases, there was a span of 13 bases. This CDR3 is 13 amino acids long. The CDR3 coding sequence is TGTGCCAGCAGCTTCGACAGGAAATCCGAGCAGTTCTTC. It codes for CASSFDRKSEQFF. Together with reference TRBV7-8 and TRBJ2-1, the CDR3 gives the full variable domain: GAGVSQSPRYKVAKRGQDVALRCDPISGHVSLFWYQQALGQGPEFLTYFQNEAQLDKSGLPSDRFFAERPEGSVSTLKIQRTQQEDSAVYLCASSFDRKSEQFFGPGTRLTVL.

This sequence joins TRBV4-3 and TRBJ2-5; D may be TRBD1 (6 bases). Germline CDR1 reads LGHNA; CDR2 reads YSLEER. This CDR3 spans 12 amino acids. Trimming removed 4 bases at V and 8 bases at J, with 11 bases between. CDR3 in DNA: TGCGCCAGCAGCCCTTCAGGGGTAACCCAGTACTTC. This translates into CASSPSGVTQYF.

The rearrangement links TRBV19 to TRBJ1-2, with 11 bases that match TRBD1. Trimming removed 7 bases from V and 5 bases from J; junction bases left unmatched: 6. The length of the CDR3 is 14 residues. Germline assignment: CDR1 LNHDA and CDR2 SQIVND (reference sequence). The CDR3 spells CASTPDRGRYGYTF. The CDR3 bases are TGTGCCAGTACCCCGGACAGGGGGCGTTATGGCTACACCTTC.

The sample holds one count of this clone. This sequence joins TRBV4-3 and TRBJ1-2, with D tentatively TRBD1 (5 bases). V gave up 0 bases and J gave up 8 bases, with 16 bases separating them. CDR1 is LGHNA and CDR2 is YSLEER in the germline V gene. The CDR3 loop spans 15 amino acids. The CDR3 loop is CASSQDRRDLGGYTF. The CDR3 DNA reads TGCGCCAGCAGCCAAGATCGGCGGGACCTGGGGGGCTACACCTTC.

The chain links TRBV7-3 to TRBJ2-5; 12 bases fit TRBD2. The V gene end was trimmed by 2 bases and the J gene end by 2 bases; junction bases not matched to a gene: 0. This CDR3 spans 15 amino acids. In germline, CDR1 is SGHTA, CDR2 FQGTGA. CDR3 protein: CASSLLAGGQETQYF. The CDR3 DNA sequence: TGTGCCAGCAGCTTACTAGCGGGGGGGCAAGAGACCCAGTACTTC.

This clone came up a few times. The chain links TRBV30 to TRBJ2-2; D perhaps matches TRBD2 (6 bases). V shed 3 bases and J shed 5 bases, with 13 bases lying between them. There are 14 residues in the CDR3. Germline V CDR1 and CDR2: GTSNPN, SVGIG (reference sequence). The CDR3 DNA sequence: TGTGCCTGGAGAGTGGGGAGCGGGACCGGGGAGCTGTTTTTT. Its translation is CAWRVGSGTGELFF.

This clone was seen a handful of times. The V gene is TRBV11-2, the J gene TRBJ1-1; TRBD1 might be the D (6 bases). CDR1 is SGHAT, CDR2 FQNNGV, per germline. This CDR3 region has 16 residues. V was trimmed by 4 bases and J by 4 bases, leaving 19 bases between them. This CDR3 is CASSWGQGFGGTEAFF. The CDR3 DNA is TGTGCCAGCAGCTGGGGGCAGGGGTTCGGAGGCACTGAAGCTTTCTTT.

This chain uses TRBV19 with TRBJ2-7, with D perhaps TRBD2 (5 bases). The CDR3 has 14 amino acids. The germline gives CDR1 LNHDA, CDR2 SQIVND (reference sequence). V was trimmed by 1 base and J by 7 bases, leaving 14 bases between them. This CDR3 reads CASSIGGRSGEQYF. The CDR3 DNA sequence: TGTGCCAGTAGTATAGGGGGTAGGAGCGGAGAGCAGTACTTC.

This clone has only a few counts. This chain joins TRBV30 and TRBJ1-4; TRBD1 matches 8 bases. The trim removed 2 bases at V and 6 bases at J, leaving 11 bases unmatched. Germline CDR1 and CDR2: GTSNPN and SVGIG (reference sequence). This CDR3 has 16 residues. CDR3 DNA: TGTGCCTGGAGTCGGAGGCCCAGGGGGCAGGATGAAAAACTGTTTTTT. This translates into CAWSRRPRGQDEKLFF. The entire variable domain, with the rest obtained from reference TRBV30 and TRBJ1-4, is as follows: SQTIHQWPATLVQPVGSPLSLECTVEGTSNPNLYWYRQAAGRGLQLLFYSVGIGQISSEVPQNLSASRPQDRQFILSSKKLLLSDSGFYLCAWSRRPRGQDEKLFFGSGTQLSVL.

This clone occurred once. V usage is TRBV11-3 and J usage is TRBJ1-2, with D tentatively TRBD1 (6 bases). The CDR3 runs to 15 residues. Germline lookup yields CDR1 SGHNT and CDR2 YENEEA. The V end was cut by 5 bases, the J end by 2 bases, with 15 bases between. CDR3 residues: CASSPRQGLNYGYTF. CDR3 coding DNA: TGTGCCAGCAGCCCAAGGCAGGGGTTGAACTATGGCTACACCTTC.

The J gene is TRBJ2-5, the V gene TRBV25-1, with D possibly matching TRBD2 (6 bases). The germline V and J ends were trimmed by 10 bases and 5 bases, with 23 bases remaining between them. CDR1 is MGHDK, CDR2 SYGVNS, per germline. The CDR3 is 15 residues long. Written as DNA, the CDR3 is TGTGCCACCTGGGGTGGCGGGGCGTATGGGGAGACCCAGTACTTC. This codes for CATWGGGAYGETQYF.

The chain couples TRBV7-9 to TRBJ2-7, with D perhaps matching TRBD1 (5 bases). CDR3 length equals 14 residues. V dropped 5 bases and J dropped 6 bases, with 17 bases sitting between them. The V gene's germline CDR1 is SEHNR and CDR2 FQNEAQ (reference sequence). CDR3: CASSPPGAWVEQYF. CDR3 bases: TGTGCCAGCAGCCCCCCTGGGGCCTGGGTCGAGCAGTACTTC.

DNA of the CDR3: TGTGCCAGTCTAGGGACAGTTGGAAAACTGTTTTTT. Its protein product is CASLGTVGKLFF. V usage is TRBV6-5 and J usage is TRBJ1-4, with TRBD1 matching 7 bases. This CDR3 spans 12 amino acids. The J segment lost 10 bases and the V segment lost 9 bases, leaving 8 bases of the junction unmatched. Germline CDR1 reads MNHEY; CDR2 reads SVGAGI.

The CDR3 here is CASSRGSYYGYTF. CDR3 in DNA: TGTGCCAGCAGCCGGGGGAGTTACTATGGCTACACCTTC. The chain carries TRBV7-9 and TRBJ1-2; TRBD1 might be the D (5 bases). CDR1 is SEHNR, CDR2 FQNEAQ, per germline (reference sequence). CDR3 size: 13 residues. V gave up 5 bases and J gave up 3 bases, with 10 bases separating them.

This clone was seen a handful of times. The V call is TRBV4-2, the J call TRBJ1-2, with D perhaps TRBD1 (6 bases). V was trimmed by 0 bases and J by 9 bases, leaving 11 bases between them. This CDR3 has 13 amino acids. Germline CDR1 and CDR2: LGHNA and YNFKEQ. The CDR3 loop reads CASSQDQQGSYTF. The CDR3 DNA sequence: TGTGCCAGCAGCCAAGATCAACAGGGAAGCTACACCTTC.

V and J are TRBV6-6 and TRBJ1-3; D is perhaps TRBD1 (5 bases). In germline, CDR1 is MNHNY, CDR2 SVGAGI (reference sequence). Trimming took off 3 bases at V and 8 bases at J, with 11 bases between the two ends. This CDR3 comprises 13 residues. The CDR3 region is CASSYGAGDTIYF. The DNA of the CDR3 is TGTGCCAGCAGTTATGGGGCGGGGGACACCATATATTTT.

This sequence joins TRBV4-1 and TRBJ2-1; TRBD2 matches 7 bases. In germline, CDR1 is MGHRA, CDR2 YSYEKL. The CDR3 spans 17 residues. Germline trimming cut 1 base from V and 3 bases from J; bases unmatched to any gene: 9. The CDR3 reads CASSQVGQRGVYNEQFF. CDR3 sequence (DNA): TGCGCCAGCAGCCAAGTCGGGCAACGGGGGGTCTACAATGAGCAGTTCTTC.